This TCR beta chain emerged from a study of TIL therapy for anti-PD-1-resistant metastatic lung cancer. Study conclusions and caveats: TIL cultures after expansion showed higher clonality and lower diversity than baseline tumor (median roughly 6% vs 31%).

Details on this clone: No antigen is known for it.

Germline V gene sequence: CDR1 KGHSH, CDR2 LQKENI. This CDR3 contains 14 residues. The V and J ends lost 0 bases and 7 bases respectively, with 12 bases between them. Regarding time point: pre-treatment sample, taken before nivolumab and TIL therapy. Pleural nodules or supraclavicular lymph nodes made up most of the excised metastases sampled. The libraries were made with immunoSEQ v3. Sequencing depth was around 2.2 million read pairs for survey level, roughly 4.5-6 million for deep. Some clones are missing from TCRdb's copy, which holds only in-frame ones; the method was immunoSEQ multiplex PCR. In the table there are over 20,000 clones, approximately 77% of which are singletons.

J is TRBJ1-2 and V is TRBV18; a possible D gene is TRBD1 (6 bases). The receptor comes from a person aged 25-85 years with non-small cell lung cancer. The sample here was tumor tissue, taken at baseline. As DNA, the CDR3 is TGTGCCAGCTCACCACCACAGGGTTTCGGTGGCTACACCTTC. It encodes CASSPPQGFGGYTF.